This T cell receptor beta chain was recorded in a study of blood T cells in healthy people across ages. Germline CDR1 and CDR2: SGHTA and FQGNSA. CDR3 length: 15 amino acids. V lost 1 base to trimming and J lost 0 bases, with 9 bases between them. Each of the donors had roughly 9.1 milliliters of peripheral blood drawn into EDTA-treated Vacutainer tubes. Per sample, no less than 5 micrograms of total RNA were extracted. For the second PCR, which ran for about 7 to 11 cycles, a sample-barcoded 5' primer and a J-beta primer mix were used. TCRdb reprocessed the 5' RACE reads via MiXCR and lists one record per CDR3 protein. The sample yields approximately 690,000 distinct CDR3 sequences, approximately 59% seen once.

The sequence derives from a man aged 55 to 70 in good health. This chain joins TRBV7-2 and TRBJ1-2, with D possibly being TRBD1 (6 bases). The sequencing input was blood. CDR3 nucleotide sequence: TGTGCCAGCAGCTTAGTGAGGGACACTAACTATGGCTACACCTTC. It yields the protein CASSLVRDTNYGYTF.